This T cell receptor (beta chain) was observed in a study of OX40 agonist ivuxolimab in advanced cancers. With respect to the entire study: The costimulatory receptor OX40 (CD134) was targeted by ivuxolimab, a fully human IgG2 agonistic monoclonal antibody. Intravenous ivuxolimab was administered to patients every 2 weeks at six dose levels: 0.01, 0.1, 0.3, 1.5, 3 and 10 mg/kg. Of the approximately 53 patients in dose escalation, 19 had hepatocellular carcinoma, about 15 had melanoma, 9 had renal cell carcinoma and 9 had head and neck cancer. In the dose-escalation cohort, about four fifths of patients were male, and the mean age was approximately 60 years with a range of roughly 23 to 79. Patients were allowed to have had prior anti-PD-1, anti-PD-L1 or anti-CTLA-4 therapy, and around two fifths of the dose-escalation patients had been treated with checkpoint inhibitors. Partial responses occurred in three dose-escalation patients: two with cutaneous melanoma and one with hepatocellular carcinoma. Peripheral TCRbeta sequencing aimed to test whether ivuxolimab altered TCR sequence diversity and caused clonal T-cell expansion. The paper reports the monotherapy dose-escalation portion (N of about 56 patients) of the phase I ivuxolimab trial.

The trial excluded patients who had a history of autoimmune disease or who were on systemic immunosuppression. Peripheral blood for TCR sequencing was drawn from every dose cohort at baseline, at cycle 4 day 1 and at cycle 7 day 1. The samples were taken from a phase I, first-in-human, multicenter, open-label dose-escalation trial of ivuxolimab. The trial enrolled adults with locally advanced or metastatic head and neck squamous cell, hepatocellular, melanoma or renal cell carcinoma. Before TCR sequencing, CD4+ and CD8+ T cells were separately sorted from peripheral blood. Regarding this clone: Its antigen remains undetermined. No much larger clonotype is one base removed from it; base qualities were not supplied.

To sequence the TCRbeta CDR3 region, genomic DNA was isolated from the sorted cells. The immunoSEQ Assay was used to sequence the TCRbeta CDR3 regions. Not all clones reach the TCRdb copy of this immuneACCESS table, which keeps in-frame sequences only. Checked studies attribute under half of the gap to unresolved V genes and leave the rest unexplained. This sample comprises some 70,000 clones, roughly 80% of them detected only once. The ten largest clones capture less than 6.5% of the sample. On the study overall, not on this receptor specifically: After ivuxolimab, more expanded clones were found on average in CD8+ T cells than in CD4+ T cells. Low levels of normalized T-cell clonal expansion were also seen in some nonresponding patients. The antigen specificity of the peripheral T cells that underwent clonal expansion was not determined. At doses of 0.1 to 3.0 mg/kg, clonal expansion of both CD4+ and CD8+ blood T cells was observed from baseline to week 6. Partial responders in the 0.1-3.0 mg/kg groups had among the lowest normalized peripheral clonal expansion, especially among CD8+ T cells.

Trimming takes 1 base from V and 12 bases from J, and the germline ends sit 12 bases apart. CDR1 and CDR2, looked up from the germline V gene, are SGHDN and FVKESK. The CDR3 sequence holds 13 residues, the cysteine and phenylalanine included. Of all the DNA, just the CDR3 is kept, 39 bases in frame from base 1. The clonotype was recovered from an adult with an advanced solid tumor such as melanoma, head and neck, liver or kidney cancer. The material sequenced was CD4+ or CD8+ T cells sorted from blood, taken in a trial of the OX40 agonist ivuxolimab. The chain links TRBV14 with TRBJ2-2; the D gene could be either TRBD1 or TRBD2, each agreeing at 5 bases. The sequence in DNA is TGTGCCAGCAGCCAAGGGGACGGTTTACAGCTGTTTTTT. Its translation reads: CASSQGDGLQLFF. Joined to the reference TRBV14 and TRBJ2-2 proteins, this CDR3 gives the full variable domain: EAGVTQFPSHSVIEKGQTVTLRCDPISGHDNLYWYRRVMGKEIKFLLHFVKESKQDESGMPNNRFLAERTGGTYSTLKVQPAELEDSGVYFCASSQGDGLQLFFGEGSRLTVL.